The text below deals with one TCR beta chain. Its specificity is not known. The entry originates in a study of T cells expressing NK-cell markers. The wider study: It was sorted CD3+CD56+NKG2C+, CD3+CD56+NKG2C- and CD3+CD56-NKG2C+ T cells that supplied the TCR beta repertoires. Within the sequenced cohort of eight donors, seven exhibited HCMV seropositivity and one was seronegative.

TCRdb derives one entry per CDR3 protein from the 5' RACE reads, leaving out DNA. The specimen's table records roughly 390,000 distinct CDR3 sequences. Points from the study as a whole: Of CD8+ T cells, about 1.0-8% belonged to dominant NKG2C+ clonotypes in 5 or 6 donors. Leadership of the CD3+CD56-NKG2C+ fraction also belonged to these clonotypes in four donors.

Germline CDR1 reads SGHAT; CDR2 reads FQNNGV. CDR3 length equals 15 residues. V gene TRBV11-2 combines with J gene TRBJ1-2. Sequenced input: blood T cells: a sorted CD56 or NKG2C T cell subset, CD4+ or CD8+ T cells, or bulk PBMC T cells (not recorded which). The TCR sequence derives from a man aged 18-75 years in good health. The CDR3 here is CASSYEQLSSYGYTF.